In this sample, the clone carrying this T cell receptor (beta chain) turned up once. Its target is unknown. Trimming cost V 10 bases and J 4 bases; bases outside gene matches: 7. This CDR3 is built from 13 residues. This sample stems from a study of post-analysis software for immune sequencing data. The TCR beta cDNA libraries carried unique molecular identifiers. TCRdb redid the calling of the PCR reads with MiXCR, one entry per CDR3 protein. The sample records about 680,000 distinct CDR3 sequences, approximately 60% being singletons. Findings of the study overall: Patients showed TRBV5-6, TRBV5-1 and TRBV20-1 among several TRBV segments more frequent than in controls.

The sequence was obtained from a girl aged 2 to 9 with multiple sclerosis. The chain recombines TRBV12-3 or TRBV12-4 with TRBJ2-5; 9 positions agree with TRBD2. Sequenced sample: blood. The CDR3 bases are TGTGCCAACGAGTATAGCGGGAGAGAGACCCAGTACTTC. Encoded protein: CANEYSGRETQYF.